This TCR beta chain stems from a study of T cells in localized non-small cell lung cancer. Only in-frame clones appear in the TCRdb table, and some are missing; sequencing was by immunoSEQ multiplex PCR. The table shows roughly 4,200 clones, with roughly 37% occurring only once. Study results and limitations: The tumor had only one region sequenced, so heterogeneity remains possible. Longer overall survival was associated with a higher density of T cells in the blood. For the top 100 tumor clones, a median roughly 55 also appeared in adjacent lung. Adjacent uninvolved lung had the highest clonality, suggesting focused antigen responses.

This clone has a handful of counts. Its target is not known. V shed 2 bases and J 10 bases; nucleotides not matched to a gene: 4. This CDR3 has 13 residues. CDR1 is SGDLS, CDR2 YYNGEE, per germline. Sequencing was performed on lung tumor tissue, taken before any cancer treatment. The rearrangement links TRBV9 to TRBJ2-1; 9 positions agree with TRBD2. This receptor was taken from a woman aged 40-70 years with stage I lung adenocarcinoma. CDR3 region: CASSVTSGGEQFF. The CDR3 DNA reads TGTGCCAGCAGCGTGACCAGCGGGGGGGAGCAGTTCTTC. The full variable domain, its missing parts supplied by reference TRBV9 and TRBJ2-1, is DSGVTQTPKHLITATGQRVTLRCSPRSGDLSVYWYQQSLDQGLQFLIQYYNGEERAKGNILERFSAQQFPDLHSELNLSSLELGDSALYFCASSVTSGGEQFFGPGTRLTVL.